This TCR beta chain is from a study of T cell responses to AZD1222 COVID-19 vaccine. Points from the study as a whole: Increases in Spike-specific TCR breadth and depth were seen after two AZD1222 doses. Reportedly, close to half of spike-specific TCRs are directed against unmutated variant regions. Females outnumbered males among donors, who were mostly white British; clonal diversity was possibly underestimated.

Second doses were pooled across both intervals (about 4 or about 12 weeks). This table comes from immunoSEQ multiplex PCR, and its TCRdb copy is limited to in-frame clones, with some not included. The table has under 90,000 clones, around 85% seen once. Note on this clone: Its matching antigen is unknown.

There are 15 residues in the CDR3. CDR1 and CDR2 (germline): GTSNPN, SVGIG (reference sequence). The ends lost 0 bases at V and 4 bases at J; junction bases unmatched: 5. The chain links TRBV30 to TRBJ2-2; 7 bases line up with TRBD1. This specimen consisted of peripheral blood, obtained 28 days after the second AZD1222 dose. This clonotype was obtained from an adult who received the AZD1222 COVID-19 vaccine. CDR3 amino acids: CAWSVLAGGTGELFF. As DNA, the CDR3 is TGTGCCTGGAGTGTACTGGCAGGGGGCACCGGGGAGCTGTTTTTT.